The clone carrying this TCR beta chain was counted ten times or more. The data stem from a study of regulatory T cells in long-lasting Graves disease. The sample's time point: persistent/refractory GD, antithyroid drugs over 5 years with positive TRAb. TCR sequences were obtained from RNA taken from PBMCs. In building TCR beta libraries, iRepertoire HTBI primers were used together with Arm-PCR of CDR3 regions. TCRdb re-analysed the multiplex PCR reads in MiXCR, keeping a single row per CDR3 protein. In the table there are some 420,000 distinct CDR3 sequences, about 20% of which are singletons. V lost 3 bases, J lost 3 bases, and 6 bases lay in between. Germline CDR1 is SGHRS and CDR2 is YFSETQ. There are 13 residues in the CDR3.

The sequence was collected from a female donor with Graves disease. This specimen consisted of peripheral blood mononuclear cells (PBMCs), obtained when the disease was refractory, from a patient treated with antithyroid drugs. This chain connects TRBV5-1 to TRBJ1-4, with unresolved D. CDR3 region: CASSSGSNEKLFF. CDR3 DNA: TGCGCCAGCAGCTCGGGGTCTAATGAAAAACTGTTTTTT.